The sequence of this TCR beta chain was determined in a study of neurological immune-mediated disorders (dated by TCRdb to the late 2010s). Concerning the study at large: Among the roughly 34 multiple sclerosis patients, about 31 had relapsing-remitting MS and 3 had secondary progressive MS. Peripheral blood TCR-beta repertoires from HTLV-I-associated myelopathy (HAM/TSP) patients, multiple sclerosis patients and healthy controls were compared by UMI-based sequencing. The approximately 110 TCR-beta libraries covered PBMC samples along with longitudinal samples, technical triplicates, and paired sorted CD4+ and CD8+ T-cell subsets. The cohort was made up of about 65 subjects, consisting of about 15 HAM/TSP patients, around 35 multiple sclerosis patients and some 20 healthy controls. Results and caveats for the whole study, not just this receptor: In phylogenetic analysis, the repertoires of 18 of 34 MS patients grouped into a cluster of related CDR3 sequences, which suggests a possible signature at the repertoire level. No identical CDR3 amino acid sequences were found to be shared among expanded clones across subjects, suggesting that TCR-beta repertoires were private in all groups. No association of the MS cluster with clinical or MRI features was observed, and the need for larger cohorts was stated by the authors. TCR clonal expansion was greatest in HAM/TSP patients and smallest in MS patients, who ranked below even healthy controls.

For the unsorted PBMC libraries, 2 million PBMCs were stored in RNAlater at -80 degrees C until RNA extraction and were used to generate the libraries. Multiple sclerosis patients were enrolled in a US clinical protocol evaluating disease progression by magnetic resonance imaging. Peripheral blood underwent Ficoll-Hypaque density gradient centrifugation to isolate PBMCs, which were then cryopreserved in liquid nitrogen. The germline V gene supplies CDR1 MGHRA and CDR2 YSYEKL. CDR3 length: 12 amino acids, cysteine to phenylalanine. Just CDR3 DNA is preserved here, 36 bases in frame from base 1. Trimming at the junction amounts to 3 bases on V and 10 bases on J, and the germline ends lie 10 bases apart. cDNA was synthesized by template-switch 5'RACE using a primer carrying a 10-nucleotide random unique molecular identifier by which each TCR transcript was tagged. Every sequencing run covered 15-18 subjects and yielded more than 170 million TCR-beta sequences. The RNeasy kit was used for extraction of total RNA. Using the KAPA Real-time Library Amplification kit, TCR-beta VDJ regions were amplified with primers for the TCR constant region and the 5'RACE anchor. A first PCR added sample indexes and Illumina adaptors, after which a second PCR increased the library yield. After Ampure bead purification, the roughly 650 bp TCR product was size-selected on a 2% E-gel SizeSelection system. Before pooling, libraries had their quality checked on a Bioanalyzer, their concentration measured with Qubit, and their quantity determined with the Kapa Library Quantification kit. An Illumina HiSeq 2500 was used to sequence the libraries paired-end at 2 x 150 bp. To increase sequence diversity, roughly 24-30% phiX was spiked into each library pool. As for the original processing: Quality-filtered reads were processed with the UMI-based MiGEC pipeline, and over 75% of raw TCR sequences were removed by the MiGEC pipeline during error correction. IMGT germline references were used for alignment of VDJ genes, and clonotypes were defined by a unique CDR3 amino acid sequence together with V-J genes. Clonal expansion, Shannon diversity and CDR3 relatedness (CalcPairwiseDistances, ClusterSamples) were evaluated with VDJtools, and phylogenetic trees were built with CLCbio workbench. Using coefficient-of-variation modelling across technical triplicates, the study counted a clone as expanded if it had at least 8 unique UMIs. TCRdb passed the public sequencing reads through fastp at Q25 and MiXCR, retaining productive beta sequences. All rows with the same CDR3 protein become a single entry with the most common DNA and genes. What appears here as the V and J calls and clone size reflects TCRdb's work, not the paper's. This sample comprises tens of thousands of distinct CDR3 sequences, roughly 4.9% of them detected only once. The ten largest clones capture 5.6% of the sample.

At least ten counts were recorded for this clonotype. Its antigen is unknown. Per-base qualities were not stored, and no clone one base away is much larger. The specimen sequenced was PBMCs. The receptor was isolated from a human donor with multiple sclerosis. The donor label of this sample is uncertain. This chain is built from TRBV4-1 and TRBJ2-1, with the D gene call left open. CDR3 sequence: CASSQSAFEQFF. The DNA sequence is given as TGCGCCAGCAGCCAGTCGGCCTTCGAGCAGTTCTTC.